The text below deals with one T cell receptor (beta chain). Its antigen is as yet unknown. One junction end does not reproduce the germline sequence, and a read error may be involved. This sample stems from a study of neurological immune-mediated disorders. Each CDR3 protein gets one entry after TCRdb re-called the 5' RACE reads with MiXCR. The repertoire holds tens of thousands of distinct CDR3 sequences, with under 3% as singletons. This CDR3 has 14 residues. In germline, CDR1 is MDHEN, CDR2 SYDVKM. Study-wide results and caveats: The absence of any CDR3 amino acid sequence shared by expanded clones across subjects suggests that repertoires were private in all groups. The multiple sclerosis repertoire cluster lacked an association with any feature, whether clinical or MRI.

Unsorted libraries used 2 million PBMCs kept at -80 degrees C. The rearrangement uses TRBV28 and TRBJ2-7; D uncertain. The specimen was PBMCs. This TCR was sampled from a man aged 45-65 years with multiple sclerosis. The CDR3: CANSFGCTTYEQYF. The CDR3 region has the DNA TGTGCCAACAGTTTCGGGTGCACGACCTACGAGCAGTACTTC.